What follows describes a single T cell receptor (beta chain). The antigen is not known. The data were taken from a study of cytomegalovirus exposure and HLA in healthy donors. The CDR3 runs to 17 residues. V lost 5 bases, J lost 0 bases, and 4 bases stayed unmatched. CDR1 is SGHTA and CDR2 is FQGTGA in the germline V gene. The study ran its PCR with 60 Vbeta and 13 Jbeta primers. Generated by immunoSEQ multiplex PCR, the TCRdb table keeps only in-frame clones and is missing some. This table has 130,000 to 150,000 clones, around 79% appearing once. Overall study results and limits: In vitro work confirmed that a few CMV-associated chains recognize CMV antigens. Productive status was seen about 87% or about 30% of the time for most TCR beta V segments in an earlier analysis. Most subjects' HLA-A and HLA-B alleles were reportedly predicted from TCR beta sequences. One variant, a missense change in DCLRE1C, was linked in a later analysis to TCR beta V- and J-gene trimming.

V gene TRBV7-3 combines with J gene TRBJ2-2, with 12 bases lining up with TRBD2. The source is a man aged 40-55 years in good health and CMV-seropositive. The source material was PBMCs. The CDR3 spells CASSTTSGGANTGELFF. CDR3 DNA: TGTGCCAGCAGCACGACTAGCGGGGGTGCGAACACCGGGGAGCTGTTTTTT.